The 28 T cell receptor beta chains in this list originate from one sample, sequenced in a study of blood T cell repertoires in COVID-19. TCRdb's copy holds only in-frame clones and misses some; the assay was immunoSEQ multiplex PCR. Of 300,000 to 400,000 clones listed, approximately 87% are singletons. Sequenced material: PBMCs or T cells enriched from blood (not recorded which). These TCRs come from a woman in her thirties with acute COVID-19.

The chain employs TRBV19 and TRBJ1-2; TRBD1 is a possible D gene (5 bases). V was trimmed by 2 bases and J by 2 bases, leaving 18 bases between them. The length of the CDR3 is 17 residues. The germline CDR1 and CDR2 sequences are LNHDA and SQIVND (reference sequence). CDR3 amino acids: CASSIPGGRTSNYGYTF. The DNA for the CDR3 is TGTGCCAGTAGTATACCGGGGGGACGGACCTCGAACTATGGCTACACCTTC.

This chain connects TRBV18 to TRBJ1-3; the D is unclear. The ends were cut back, 5 bases at V and 7 bases at J, with 21 bases in the middle. The CDR3 is made up of 16 amino acids. Germline lookup yields CDR1 KGHSH and CDR2 LQKENI. CDR3 nucleotide sequence: TGTGCCAGCTCAATGACATTGGTCCGTAGGTGGAACACCATATATTTT. This codes for CASSMTLVRRWNTIYF.

DNA for the CDR3: TGCGCCAGCAGTGAAGACGGGTCATATGGCTACACCTTC. This sequence encodes CASSEDGSYGYTF. This chain uses TRBV10-1 with TRBJ1-2; D remains unclear. The CDR3 spans 13 residues. Trimming pared 3 bases from V and 5 bases from J, leaving 10 bases between. Germline V gene lookup returns CDR1 WNHNN and CDR2 SYGVQD (reference sequence).

The chain has TRBV4-1 and TRBJ1-2; 8 nucleotides match TRBD1. The CDR3 sequence is 14 residues long. CDR1 and CDR2 from the germline V gene are MGHRA and YSYEKL. J lost 8 bases, V lost 1 base, and 6 bases had no gene match. The CDR3 region has the DNA TGCGCCAGCAGCCAAGTTGCAGGGGGCGGCGGCTACACCTTC. Translation: CASSQVAGGGGYTF.

The chain couples TRBV4-3 to TRBJ1-4, with 7 bases that match TRBD1. The CDR3 spans 15 residues. Germline V gene data show CDR1 as LGHNA and CDR2 as YSLEER. Losses at the gene ends were 0 bases for V and 7 bases for J; bases not matched to a gene: 5. The CDR3 DNA sequence: TGCGCCAGCAGCCAAGATACAGGGGTTAGTGAAAAACTGTTTTTT. It codes for CASSQDTGVSEKLFF.

This clone was picked up a small number of times. J is TRBJ2-1 and V is TRBV24-1; 9 nucleotides match TRBD1. CDR1 is KGHDR, CDR2 SFDVKD, per germline. The CDR3 length is 18 residues. V lost 6 bases to trimming and J lost 5 bases; unmatched junction nucleotides: 16. In nucleotides, the CDR3 is TGTGCCACCAGTCGCAAGCCCTACAGGGACAGGGTCAACAATGAGCAGTTCTTC. It specifies CATSRKPYRDRVNNEQFF.

This clone showed up just a few times. The chain joins TRBV21-1 to TRBJ1-2; TRBD1 is taken as the D call from the table, unchecked against the DNA. TRBV21-1 is deemed a pseudogene. The CDR3 sequence is 17 residues long. The CDR3 coding sequence is TGTGCCAGCAGCAAAGTGCCGGAGGACAGGTGGATGGGTGGCTACACCTTC. Encoded protein: CASSKVPEDRWMGGYTF.

This rearrangement joins TRBV7-9 to TRBJ2-1; TRBD2 matches 7 bases. CDR3 length: 18 residues. Germline CDR1 and CDR2: SEHNR and FQNEAQ (reference sequence). V lost 2 bases and J lost 4; bases outside the gene matches: 14. The CDR3 loop reads CASSLSQGMQRGYNEQFF. The DNA of the CDR3 is TGTGCCAGCAGCTTAAGTCAGGGAATGCAGCGGGGTTACAATGAGCAGTTCTTC.

J is TRBJ1-6 and V is TRBV6-2 or TRBV6-3; D not certain. The V and J ends lost 4 bases and 1 base respectively, with 11 bases between them. From germline, CDR1 is MNHEY and CDR2 SVGEGT. The CDR3 has 16 amino acids. The CDR3, as DNA: TGTGCCAGCAGTTCAAACATCGTATCCTATAATTCACCCCTCCACTTT. This encodes CASSSNIVSYNSPLHF.

This clone was seen a few times. V is TRBV28 and J is TRBJ1-4; D unresolved. V was pared by 10 bases and J by 8 bases, with 11 bases between. The CDR3 loop spans 11 amino acids. The germline CDR1 and CDR2 sequences are MDHEN and SYDVKM. The CDR3 sequence is CAIRRGEKLFF. The CDR3 nucleotides are TGTGCCATACGACGCGGGGAAAAACTGTTTTTT.

The sample holds a few counts of this clone. The chain joins TRBV4-2 to TRBJ2-7; tentative D call: TRBD2 (5 bases). CDR3 length: 14 residues. V lost 1 base to trimming and J lost 5 bases, with 12 bases between them. Germline CDR1 reads LGHNA; CDR2 reads YNFKEQ. CDR3 nucleotide sequence: TGTGCCAGCAGCCAAGGAGGGTTTATTGACGAGCAGTACTTC. Translated: CASSQGGFIDEQYF.

The V and J genes are TRBV2 and TRBJ2-4; D is ambiguous. The CDR3 has 13 residues. V lost 2 bases and J 6 bases, leaving 8 bases between the germline ends. Germline V lookup: CDR1 SNHLY, CDR2 FYNNEI. CDR3 residues: CASSEKQRNIQYF. As DNA, the CDR3 is TGTGCCAGCAGTGAAAAACAGAGAAACATTCAGTACTTC.

CDR3 sequence (DNA): TGTGCCAGCAGCTTAGCGGGGGGGAATGGAAACACCATATATTTT. Translating gives CASSLAGGNGNTIYF. This chain links TRBV7-9 with TRBJ1-3; a possible D gene is TRBD1 (5 bases). The germline V and J ends were trimmed by 0 bases and 3 bases, with 9 bases remaining between them. This CDR3 is built from 15 residues. The germline V gene encodes CDR1 SEHNR and CDR2 FQNEAQ (reference sequence).

This chain connects TRBV12-5 to TRBJ1-3; weak D call: TRBD1 (6 bases). Germline V gene lookup returns CDR1 LGHNT and CDR2 FRNRAP. CDR3 length: 14 amino acids. V was clipped by 4 bases and J by 7 bases, with 14 bases between them. As DNA, the CDR3 is TGTGCTAGTGGTTCCTACGGACAGAAGAACACCATATATTTT. This encodes CASGSYGQKNTIYF.

The chain is built from TRBV5-1 and TRBJ1-1; D is unclear. The CDR3 length is 14 residues. Between the trimmed V and J ends, which lost 1 base and 5 bases, there was a span of 12 bases. The germline V gene encodes CDR1 SGHRS and CDR2 YFSETQ. For the CDR3, the DNA is TGCGCCAGCAGCTTGAGCGGGCGCGGAACTGAAGCTTTCTTT. Its translation: CASSLSGRGTEAFF. Drawing the rest from reference TRBV5-1 and TRBJ1-1, the complete variable domain is KAGVTQTPRYLIKTRGQQVTLSCSPISGHRSVSWYQQTPGQGLQFLFEYFSETQRNKGNFPGRFSGRQFSNSRSEMNVSTLELGDSALYLCASSLSGRGTEAFFGQGTRLTVV.

The chain employs TRBV29-1 and TRBJ2-3; 10 positions match TRBD2. Germline V gene data show CDR1 as SQVTM and CDR2 as ANQGSEA. J lost 2 bases, V lost 6 bases, and 8 bases had no gene match. The CDR3 has 15 residues. CDR3 loop: CSVGPSGGSTDTQYF. The CDR3 DNA sequence: TGCAGCGTCGGCCCTAGCGGGGGCTCCACAGATACGCAGTATTTT.

CDR3: CASSHSGFRFDEQFF. The CDR3 DNA reads as TGTGCCAGCAGTCACAGCGGGTTTAGGTTTGATGAGCAGTTCTTC. The genes are TRBV25-1 and TRBJ2-1, with a tentative D call TRBD2 (6 bases). Trimming stripped 5 bases from V and 8 bases from J, with 19 bases between. Germline CDR1 and CDR2: MGHDK and SYGVNS. This CDR3 has 15 residues.

The genes are TRBV7-2 and TRBJ1-3; tentatively, D is TRBD1 (6 bases). V was clipped by 1 base and J by 4 bases, with 11 bases between them. The CDR3 is 15 residues long. CDR1 is SGHTA and CDR2 is FQGNSA in the germline V gene. The CDR3 spells CASSLVAGVGNTIYF. Here the CDR3 DNA reads TGTGCCAGCAGCTTAGTGGCAGGGGTGGGAAACACCATATATTTT.

This chain joins TRBV4-3 and TRBJ2-5, with a possible D match to TRBD1 (6 bases). The CDR3 loop spans 15 amino acids. Trimming shortened V by 0 bases and J by 5 bases, and 13 bases separated the two germline ends. CDR1 and CDR2 from the germline V gene are LGHNA and YSLEER. The CDR3 loop is CASSQDGDGQETQYF. CDR3 nucleotides: TGCGCCAGCAGCCAAGATGGCGACGGACAGGAGACCCAGTACTTC.

This chain joins TRBV12-3 or TRBV12-4 and TRBJ1-1; no clear D. V lost 6 bases and J 6 bases, leaving 11 bases between the germline ends. CDR3 size: 12 residues. The CDR3 DNA sequence: TGTGCCAGCAGCCCCCGGTCGTCTGAAGCTTTCTTT. Translation gives CASSPRSSEAFF.

This clone was counted once. The chain joins TRBV28 to TRBJ1-5; D is unclear. The V gene's germline CDR1 is MDHEN and CDR2 SYDVKM. Trimming took off 4 bases at V and 2 bases at J, with 18 bases between the two ends. The CDR3 loop spans 17 amino acids. The CDR3 region is CASSSGEGRLGNQPQHF. CDR3 DNA sequence: TGTGCCAGCAGTTCCGGGGAGGGAAGATTGGGCAATCAGCCCCAGCATTTT.

The chain joins TRBV10-3 to TRBJ2-7; 7 nucleotides line up with TRBD1. V shed 4 bases and J 4 bases; nucleotides not matched to a gene: 7. Germline CDR1 is ENHRY and CDR2 is SYGVKD. CDR3 length: 14 residues. This chain's CDR3 is CAISGQGSLYEQYF. The CDR3 region has the DNA TGTGCCATCAGTGGACAGGGAAGTCTGTACGAGCAGTACTTC.

V is TRBV7-2 and J is TRBJ2-2; D is unresolved. With 6 bases removed from V and 5 bases from J, the gap between germline ends came to 4 bases. The V gene's germline CDR1 is SGHTA and CDR2 FQGNSA. The CDR3 runs to 11 residues. The CDR3 nucleotides are TGTGCCAGCAGGACTACCGGGGAGCTGTTTTTT. Translating it yields CASRTTGELFF.

This sequence joins TRBV20-1 and TRBJ1-4; D is unresolved. Trimming pared 7 bases from V and 7 bases from J, leaving 10 bases between. Germline V gene sequence: CDR1 DFQATT, CDR2 SNEGSKA (reference sequence). This CDR3 spans 11 amino acids. The CDR3 region has the DNA TGCAGTGTTCAATCGGGTGAAAAACTGTTTTTT. Translated, it gives CSVQSGEKLFF.

This rearrangement joins TRBV20-1 to TRBJ2-7; D perhaps matches TRBD1 (5 bases). V lost 3 bases, J lost 3 bases, and 15 bases lay in between. In germline, CDR1 is DFQATT, CDR2 SNEGSKA (reference sequence). The CDR3 covers 14 residues. CDR3 in amino acids: CSASITGNYYEQYF. As DNA, the CDR3 is TGCAGTGCTAGTATTACAGGAAATTACTACGAGCAGTACTTC.

The DNA of the CDR3 is TGTGCCAGCTCACCAAGGGGTCCTTACGAGCAGTACTTC. Translation gives CASSPRGPYEQYF. The rearrangement uses TRBV18 and TRBJ2-7; D is perhaps TRBD1 (5 bases). Trimming cost V 2 bases and J 4 bases, with 9 bases left between them. The CDR3 consists of 13 residues. Germline values: CDR1 KGHSH, CDR2 LQKENI.

The V call is TRBV9, the J call TRBJ1-5, with unresolved D. The ends were cut back, 0 bases at V and 4 bases at J, with 11 bases in the middle. The CDR3 spans 15 residues. Germline CDR1 is SGDLS and CDR2 is YYNGEE. The CDR3 region is CASSVEGGRNQPQHF. The CDR3, as DNA: TGTGCCAGCAGCGTAGAAGGAGGTCGGAATCAGCCCCAGCATTTT. Full variable domain (rest looked up from reference TRBV9 and TRBJ1-5): DSGVTQTPKHLITATGQRVTLRCSPRSGDLSVYWYQQSLDQGLQFLIQYYNGEERAKGNILERFSAQQFPDLHSELNLSSLELGDSALYFCASSVEGGRNQPQHFGDGTRLSIL.

The chain employs TRBV6-4 and TRBJ2-5, with 9 bases lining up with TRBD1. The V segment lost 2 bases and the J segment 11 bases; nucleotides outside the gene matches: 0. The CDR3 contains 11 residues. Germline values: CDR1 MRHNA, CDR2 SNTAGT. As DNA, the CDR3 is TGTGCCAGCAGTGACGGGACAGGGCAGTACTTC. It specifies CASSDGTGQYF.